This TCR beta chain was recorded in a study of T cell repertoires in cytomegalovirus infection. Study in general: Alongside well-studied HLA-B-restricted CMV epitopes, recently identified HLA-C-restricted CMV epitopes were also used. It can be stated that public TCR beta signatures indicated CMV infection as well as a matching HLA type. Study observations and caveats: HLA-C-restricted CMV-specific TCR beta clonotypes prevailed in the ex vivo response.

Each CDR3 protein gets one entry after TCRdb re-called the reads with MiXCR. This sample has around 900,000 distinct CDR3 sequences; 30% to 40% occur once, and the top ten carry around 15%. This clonotype was seen ten or more times. Its antigen remains unknown. The material was cultured CD8+ T cells from PBMCs, obtained from culture after CMV antigen stimulation. This sequence originates from a human donor in good health (CMV status not recorded). Some clones in this sample may be carry-over from other donors' samples.

CDR3 region: CASSFSRFGSYNEQFF. The CDR3 nucleotides read TGTGCCAGCAGCTTCTCTAGGTTTGGCTCCTACAATGAGCAGTTCTTC. The gene calls are TRBV7-6 and TRBJ2-1; no reliable D call. With 3 bases removed from V and 0 bases from J, the gap between germline ends came to 12 bases. Germline CDR1 SGHVS, CDR2 FNYEAQ. This CDR3 is 16 amino acids long.